These 15 T cell receptor beta chains came from one sample sequenced in a study of monozygotic twins with inflammatory bowel disease. TCRdb reprocessed the 5' RACE reads and stores each CDR3 protein as one record, lacking DNA. The table lists 350,000 to 550,000 distinct CDR3 sequences. The sequenced sample was blood. These receptors all come from a human donor with ulcerative colitis or Crohn's disease, or a healthy co-twin of an affected twin (not recorded which).

The V and J genes are TRBV5-1 and TRBJ2-1; TCRdb proposes TRBD1, but this gene call is untestable without DNA. CDR1 SGHRS and CDR2 YFSETQ come from the germline V gene. This CDR3 has 14 residues. CDR3 in amino acids: CASSQTGSYNEQFF.

The chain is built from TRBV7-2 and TRBJ2-5; as DNA is missing, the TRBD2 call by TCRdb cannot be tested. Germline CDR1 SGHTA, CDR2 FQGNSA. This CDR3 has 16 amino acids. The CDR3 here is CASSLRPGLAQETQYF.

The chain carries TRBV4-2 and TRBJ2-7; the TRBD1 assignment by TCRdb is unverifiable without DNA. Germline assignment: CDR1 LGHNA and CDR2 YNFKEQ. The CDR3 totals 13 residues. CDR3 protein: CASSQDKRGEQYF.

This chain connects TRBV20-1 to TRBJ2-2; TCRdb proposes TRBD2, but this gene call is untestable without DNA. The germline CDR1 and CDR2 sequences are DFQATT and SNEGSKA (reference sequence). The CDR3 covers 13 residues. CDR3 residues: CSAPARVTGELFF.

This chain uses TRBV30 with TRBJ1-5. The CDR3 loop spans 13 amino acids. CDR1 GTSNPN and CDR2 SVGIG come from the germline V gene (reference sequence). The CDR3 sequence is CAWSQDSNQPQHF.

This chain links TRBV7-2 with TRBJ2-5; TCRdb proposes TRBD1, but this gene call is untestable without DNA. The CDR3 extends over 15 amino acids. The germline gives CDR1 SGHTA, CDR2 FQGNSA. CDR3 region: CASRTGTGRQETQYF. The whole variable domain, filled in from reference TRBV7-2 and TRBJ2-5, reads GAGVSQSPSNKVTEKGKDVELRCDPISGHTALYWYRQSLGQGLEFLIYFQGNSAPDKSGLPSDRFSAERTGGSVSTLTIQRTQQEDSAVYLCASRTGTGRQETQYFGPGTRLLVL.

The gene calls are TRBV7-2 and TRBJ2-1; there is no DNA to check the TCRdb D call of TRBD1. The CDR3 length is 16 residues. The V gene's germline CDR1 is SGHTA and CDR2 FQGNSA. The CDR3 loop reads CASSLRRQGLRNEQFF.

This chain uses TRBV20-1 with TRBJ2-1; TCRdb gives TRBD1 as the D gene, but with no DNA this cannot be confirmed. The CDR3 consists of 16 residues. CDR1 DFQATT and CDR2 SNEGSKA come from the germline V gene (reference sequence). CDR3 sequence reads: CSARGRGARSYNEQFF.

J is TRBJ1-6 and V is TRBV7-2; TCRdb picks TRBD1, but there is no DNA to check that call. The CDR3 length is 15 residues. Germline assignment: CDR1 SGHTA and CDR2 FQGNSA. The CDR3 is CASSLGGTGNSPLHF.

J is TRBJ2-2 and V is TRBV7-9; the D call from TCRdb, TRBD1, cannot be confirmed without DNA. There are 15 residues in the CDR3. Germline V CDR1 and CDR2: SEHNR, FQNEAQ (reference sequence). This chain's CDR3 is CASSSLTGEPGELFF.

The genes are TRBV7-9 and TRBJ2-1. From germline, CDR1 is SEHNR and CDR2 FQNEAQ (reference sequence). This CDR3 spans 14 amino acids. CDR3 residues: CASSLAGPYNEQFF. The full variable domain, in which reference TRBV7-9 and TRBJ2-1 provide the parts outside the CDR3, is DTGVSQNPRHKITKRGQNVTFRCDPISEHNRLYWYRQTLGQGPEFLTYFQNEAQLEKSRLLSDRFSAERPKGSFSTLEIQRTEQGDSAMYLCASSLAGPYNEQFFGPGTRLTVL.

The V call is TRBV7-9, the J call TRBJ1-2; TCRdb returns TRBD1, unconfirmable since there is no DNA. The V gene's germline CDR1 is SEHNR and CDR2 FQNEAQ (reference sequence). This CDR3 region has 17 residues. The CDR3 protein is CASSSPVGGREAYGYTF.

The V call is TRBV11-2, the J call TRBJ1-5; TCRdb's D call, TRBD1, is unchecked because there is no DNA. The CDR3 length is 20 residues. Germline V gene data show CDR1 as SGHAT and CDR2 as FQNNGV. The CDR3 loop reads CASSPPGFGTGGYSNQPQHF. Full variable domain (remainder filled in from reference TRBV11-2 and TRBJ1-5): EAGVAQSPRYKIIEKRQSVAFWCNPISGHATLYWYQQILGQGPKLLIQFQNNGVVDDSQLPKDRFSAERLKGVDSTLKIQPAKLEDSAVYLCASSPPGFGTGGYSNQPQHFGDGTRLSIL.

The chain uses TRBV7-3 and TRBJ2-2; the D call from TCRdb, TRBD2, cannot be confirmed without DNA. This CDR3 comprises 16 residues. The germline CDR1 and CDR2 sequences are SGHTA and FQGTGA. The CDR3 reads CASSLRASVNTGELFF.

This chain connects TRBV6-2 or TRBV6-3 to TRBJ2-7; with no DNA, the TCRdb D assignment of TRBD2 cannot be verified. CDR3 size: 14 residues. CDR1 is MNHEY, CDR2 SVGEGT, per germline. The CDR3 here is CASSPSGEFYEQYF.